The source of this T cell receptor beta chain is a study of TIL therapy for anti-PD-1-resistant metastatic lung cancer. For the study at large: Progressing patients received lymphodepletion, expanded TIL infusion and IL-2. Whole-study findings and limits: This highly selected cohort may not generalize to typical lung cancer patients. Infused TIL clonotypes partially replaced the baseline blood repertoire, then decayed over months.

Time point reported: pre-treatment sample, taken before nivolumab and TIL therapy. Sequencing used immunoSEQ v3. Clones were read by immunoSEQ multiplex PCR, and TCRdb kept only the in-frame ones, dropping some. The sample consists of about 45,000 clones, 79% of them appearing once. Turning to this clone: The target antigen is unknown.

The germline gives CDR1 SGHTA, CDR2 FQGTGA. This CDR3 contains 15 residues. Trimming took off 0 bases at V and 1 base at J, with 7 bases between the two ends. Sequenced here: blood, sampled at baseline. V is TRBV7-3 and J is TRBJ2-1; no clear D. The origin of this receptor is a man in his 70s with non-small cell lung cancer. The CDR3 sequence is CASSLTGMSYNEQFF. The CDR3 DNA reads TGTGCCAGCAGCTTAACGGGAATGTCCTACAATGAGCAGTTCTTC.